This T cell receptor (beta chain) emerged from a study of shared clonotypes between healthy human individuals. The CDR3 covers 13 residues. J was trimmed by 8 bases and V by 5 bases; bases with no gene match: 6. Germline V gives CDR1 SGHDT, CDR2 YYEEEE. TCRdb's copy holds only in-frame clones and misses some; the assay was immunoSEQ multiplex PCR. The table lists about 980,000 clones, approximately 76% of them singletons, with around 1.4% in the top ten. Adult donors, all healthy and HIV-negative, had no recent acute infections or vaccinations. Input material: memory CD4+ T cells sorted from blood. Subset indicated: CD45RA-negative fraction. The chain couples TRBV5-6 to TRBJ1-2; 10 positions match TRBD1. The clonotype comes from a man aged 18-30 years in good health. CDR3 sequence: CASSGQGGEGYTF. The CDR3 DNA follows: TGTGCCAGCAGTGGACAGGGGGGAGAAGGCTACACCTTC. Together with reference TRBV5-6 and TRBJ1-2, the CDR3 gives the full variable domain: DAGVTQSPTHLIKTRGQQVTLRCSPKSGHDTVSWYQQALGQGPQFIFQYYEEEERQRGNFPDRFSGHQFPNYSSELNVNALLLGDSALYLCASSGQGGEGYTFGSGTRLTVV.